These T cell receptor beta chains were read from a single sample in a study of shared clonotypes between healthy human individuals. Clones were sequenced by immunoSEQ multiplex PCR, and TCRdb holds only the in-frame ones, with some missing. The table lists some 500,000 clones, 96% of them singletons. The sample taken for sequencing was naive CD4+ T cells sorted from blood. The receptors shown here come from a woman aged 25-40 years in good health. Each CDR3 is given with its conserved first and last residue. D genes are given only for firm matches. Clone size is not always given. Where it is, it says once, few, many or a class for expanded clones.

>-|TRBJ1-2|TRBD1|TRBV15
TGTGCCACCAGCGGTGACAGGGGAGGGTTGCATGGCTACACCTTC
CATSGDRGGLHGYTF
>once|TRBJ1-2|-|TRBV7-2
TGTGCCAGCAGCTTAGACGCGGGGCCCTCCGGCTACACCTTC
CASSLDAGPSGYTF
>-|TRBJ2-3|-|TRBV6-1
TGTGCCAGCAGTCGAGGGCGGGCAGATACGCAGTATTTT
CASSRGRADTQYF
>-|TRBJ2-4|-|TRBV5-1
TGCGCCAGCAGCTTAGGGGTAGCCAAAAACATTCAGTACTTC
CASSLGVAKNIQYF
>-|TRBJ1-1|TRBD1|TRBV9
TGTGCCAGCAGCGTGGTCCCAGACAGGGGGTTCACTGAAGCTTTCTTT
CASSVVPDRGFTEAFF
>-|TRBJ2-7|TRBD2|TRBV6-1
TGTGCCAGCAGAGGGACTAGCGGGAGTTACGAGCAGTACTTC
CASRGTSGSYEQYF
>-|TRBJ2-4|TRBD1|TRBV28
TGTGCCAGCAAACAGGGACAGCTAAAAAACATTCAGTACTTC
CASKQGQLKNIQYF
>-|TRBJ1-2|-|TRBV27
TGTGCCAGCAGCCCGGCAGGGAAATGGCGCGGCTACACCTTC
CASSPAGKWRGYTF
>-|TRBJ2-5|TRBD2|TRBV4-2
TGTGCCAGCAGCCCTCTGGGACTAGCGACAGAGACCCAGTACTTC
CASSPLGLATETQYF
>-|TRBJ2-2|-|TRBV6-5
TGTGCCAGCAGGAAACCAGGGAGTAACACCGGGGAGCTGTTTTTT
CASRKPGSNTGELFF
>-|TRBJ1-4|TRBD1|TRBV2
TGTGCCAGCAGTAACCAGGGGGCGATTAATGAAAAACTGTTTTTT
CASSNQGAINEKLFF
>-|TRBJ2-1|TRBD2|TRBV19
TGTGCCAGCCAGTCTAGCGGGGGGATCAATGAGCAGTTCTTC
CASQSSGGINEQFF
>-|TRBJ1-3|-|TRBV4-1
TGCGCCAGCAGCCAGAGTATGGCGTTCTCTGGAAACACCATATATTTT
CASSQSMAFSGNTIYF
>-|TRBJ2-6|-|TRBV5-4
TGTGCCAGCAGGCAGGGAACTGGGGCCAACGTCCTGACTTTC
CASRQGTGANVLTF
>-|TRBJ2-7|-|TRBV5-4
TGTGCCAGCAGCATTGACTACGAGCAGTACTTC
CASSIDYEQYF
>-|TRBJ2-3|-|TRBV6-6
TGTGCCAGCAGTCCTCTCGGACTTATCACAGATACGCAGTATTTT
CASSPLGLITDTQYF
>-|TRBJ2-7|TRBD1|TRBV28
TGTGCCAGCAGGCGACAGGGAACCAACGAGCAGTACTTC
CASRRQGTNEQYF
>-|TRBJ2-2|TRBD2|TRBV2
TGTGCCAGCAAGGGACTAGCGGGAGCCGGGGAGCTGTTTTTT
CASKGLAGAGELFF
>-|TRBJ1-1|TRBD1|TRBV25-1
TGTGCCAGCAGTGTTCTAGCGGGGACAGGGACAGGAGCTTTCTTT
CASSVLAGTGTGAFF
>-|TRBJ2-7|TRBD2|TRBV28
TGTGCCAGCAGTTTACGTCTGGCGGGAGGGTACGAGCAGTACTTC
CASSLRLAGGYEQYF
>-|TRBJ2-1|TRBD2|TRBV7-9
TGTGCCAGCAGCTTTCGGGAAATTACTAGCGGGACCTACAATGAGCAGTTCTTC
CASSFREITSGTYNEQFF
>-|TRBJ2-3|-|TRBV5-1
TGCGCCAGCAGCTTGTGGCAGGAAACAGATACGCAGTATTTT
CASSLWQETDTQYF
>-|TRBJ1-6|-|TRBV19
TGTGCCAGTAGTATAGACCAAAAATCCGGGACAAGTAATTCACCCCTCCACTTT
CASSIDQKSGTSNSPLHF
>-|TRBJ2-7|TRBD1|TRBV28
TGTGCCAGCAGCGGACCGGGACAGGGGTTACACGAGCAGTACTTC
CASSGPGQGLHEQYF
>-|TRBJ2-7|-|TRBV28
TGTGCCAGCAGCCCTCCTGGGCGAACCTACGAGCAGTACTTC
CASSPPGRTYEQYF
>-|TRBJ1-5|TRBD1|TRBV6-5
TGTGCCAGCAGTTTCGGGCAGGGGGCAGGTCAGCCCCAGCATTTT
CASSFGQGAGQPQHF
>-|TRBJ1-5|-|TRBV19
TGTGCCAGTAGTATGCCAGGGAGCGAGCCCCAGCATTTT
CASSMPGSEPQHF
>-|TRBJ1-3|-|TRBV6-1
TGTGCCAGCAGTGCCCCTTACCCAAGCTCTGGAAACACCATATATTTT
CASSAPYPSSGNTIYF
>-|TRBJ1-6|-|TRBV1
TGCACCAGCACTAAGGGGGACCCTAATTCACCCCTCCACTTT
CTSTKGDPNSPLHF
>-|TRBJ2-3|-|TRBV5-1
TGCGCCAGCAGCCCCGGACCCCAGGTCACAGATACGCAGTATTTT
CASSPGPQVTDTQYF
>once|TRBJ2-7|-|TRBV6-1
TGTGCCAGCAGTGAGGCAGTCCTCCCCTCCTACGAGCAGTACTTC
CASSEAVLPSYEQYF
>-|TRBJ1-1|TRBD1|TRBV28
TGTGCCAGCAGCCCTGGGACAGGTCAGCCCGAAGCTTTCTTT
CASSPGTGQPEAFF
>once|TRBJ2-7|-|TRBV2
TGTGCCAGCAGCCCCTCCGGGGGCTACGAGCAGTACTTC
CASSPSGGYEQYF
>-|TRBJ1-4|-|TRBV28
TGTGCCAGCAGCTCTGCCACAACTAATGAAAAACTGTTTTTT
CASSSATTNEKLFF
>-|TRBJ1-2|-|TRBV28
TGTGCCAGCAACCCGTTGTACGTAGCCTATGGCTACACCTTC
CASNPLYVAYGYTF
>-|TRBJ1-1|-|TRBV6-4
TGTGCCAGCAGTGACTCAGGACGGGACACTGAAGCTTTCTTT
CASSDSGRDTEAFF
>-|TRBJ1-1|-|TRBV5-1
TGCGCCAGCAGCTCCATGGGGGAGGCAGGTGCCACTGAAGCTTTCTTT
CASSSMGEAGATEAFF
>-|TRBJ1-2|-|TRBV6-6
TGTGCCAGCAGTTACTCTACCGGGTCTGGCAACTATGGCTACACCTTC
CASSYSTGSGNYGYTF
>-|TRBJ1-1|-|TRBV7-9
TGTGCCAGCAGCTTAGTTTCGGACACTGAAGCTTTCTTT
CASSLVSDTEAFF
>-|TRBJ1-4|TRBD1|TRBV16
TGTGCCAGCAGCCAATCGACCCCGGGACAGATAAAACTGTTTTTT
CASSQSTPGQIKLFF
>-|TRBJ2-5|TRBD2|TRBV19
TGTGCCAGTAGTTTGACTAGCGGGAGATACCAAGAGACCCAGTACTTC
CASSLTSGRYQETQYF
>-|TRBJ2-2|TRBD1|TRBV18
TGTGCCAGCTCACCAAATGCCGGGACAGGGAACACCGGGGAGCTGTTTTTT
CASSPNAGTGNTGELFF
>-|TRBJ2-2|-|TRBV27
TGTGCCAGCAGACTAGGGGGAGCCGGGGAGCTGTTTTTT
CASRLGGAGELFF
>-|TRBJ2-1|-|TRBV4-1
TGCGCCAGCAGCCATTTAGCTGAGCAGTTCTTC
CASSHLAEQFF
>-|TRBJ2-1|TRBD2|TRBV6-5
TGTGCCAGCAGTTATGAAAGCGGGAGGGACTACAATGAGCAGTTCTTC
CASSYESGRDYNEQFF
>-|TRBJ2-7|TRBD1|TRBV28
TGTGCCAGCAGTTTACCCCGGAACAGGGGTCCCTACGAGCAGTACTTC
CASSLPRNRGPYEQYF